A single sample gave rise to the 26 T cell receptor beta chains below, sequenced in a study of OX40 agonist ivuxolimab in advanced cancers. Some clones are missing from TCRdb's copy, which holds only in-frame ones; the method was immunoSEQ multiplex PCR. Here the sample spans about 56,000 clones, about 83% being singletons. The sample here was CD4+ or CD8+ T cells sorted from blood, taken in a trial of the OX40 agonist ivuxolimab. All receptors come from an adult with an advanced solid tumor such as melanoma, head and neck, liver or kidney cancer.

The V call is TRBV19, the J call TRBJ1-1; no firm D call. The CDR3 spans 14 residues. CDR1 and CDR2 (germline): LNHDA, SQIVND (reference sequence). The V gene lost 5 bases and the J gene lost 0 bases, with 10 bases spanning the gap. CDR3 loop: CASSVLDMNTEAFF. CDR3 nucleotides: TGTGCCAGTAGTGTCCTGGATATGAACACTGAAGCTTTCTTT. Complete variable domain (other parts from reference TRBV19 and TRBJ1-1): DGGITQSPKYLFRKEGQNVTLSCEQNLNHDAMYWYRQDPGQGLRLIYYSQIVNDFQKGDIAEGYSVSREKKESFPLTVTSAQKNPTAFYLCASSVLDMNTEAFFGQGTRLTVV.

This clone was recorded only once. The chain links TRBV10-1 to TRBJ2-2; a possible D gene is TRBD1 (6 bases). V lost 5 bases to trimming and J lost 5 bases, with 12 bases between them. Germline assignment: CDR1 WNHNN and CDR2 SYGVQD (reference sequence). The CDR3 extends over 14 amino acids. The CDR3, as DNA: TGCGCCAGCAGTAAGGGGGACCCGACCGGGGAGCTGTTTTTT. This translates into CASSKGDPTGELFF.

The V gene is TRBV7-2, the J gene TRBJ2-1, with TRBD2 as a possible D gene (5 bases). Germline loops: CDR1 SGHTA, CDR2 FQGNSA. The ends were cut back, 0 bases at V and 6 bases at J, with 9 bases in the middle. This CDR3 is 14 amino acids long. The CDR3 spells CASSLALAGNEQFF. DNA for the CDR3: TGTGCCAGCAGCTTAGCTCTAGCTGGCAATGAGCAGTTCTTC.

The chain uses TRBV6-5 and TRBJ1-4; tentatively, D is TRBD1 (5 bases). Germline CDR1 MNHEY, CDR2 SVGAGI. Between the trimmed V and J ends, which lost 6 bases and 7 bases, there was a span of 15 bases. The CDR3 sequence is 14 residues long. The chain's CDR3 is CASRSGGGGEKLFF. CDR3 nucleotide sequence: TGTGCCAGCAGATCTGGGGGAGGCGGTGAAAAACTGTTTTTT.

The chain carries TRBV6-1 and TRBJ2-6, with D perhaps TRBD2 (5 bases). The CDR3 consists of 15 residues. Trimming removed 7 bases from V and 0 bases from J, with 10 bases in between. Germline V gives CDR1 MNHNS, CDR2 SASEGT. The CDR3 here is CASTRGSSGANVLTF. The CDR3 DNA reads TGTGCCAGCACCCGTGGGAGCTCTGGGGCCAACGTCCTGACTTTC.

Details on this clone: The same CDR3 arises from other DNA sequences in this sample as well. The chain carries TRBV7-9 and TRBJ2-5; D not resolved. The length of the CDR3 is 12 residues. Germline V gene sequence: CDR1 SEHNR, CDR2 FQNEAQ (reference sequence). V lost 2 bases and J 4 bases, leaving 5 bases between the germline ends. CDR3 amino acids: CASSLLGETQYF. The DNA of the CDR3 is TGTGCCAGCAGCTTACTAGGAGAGACCCAGTACTTC.

V gene TRBV4-1 combines with J gene TRBJ1-6, with 9 bases fitting TRBD1. Germline lookup yields CDR1 MGHRA and CDR2 YSYEKL. J was trimmed by 6 bases and V by 3 bases; bases with no gene match: 9. The CDR3 sequence is 17 residues long. CDR3 residues: CASSHAGTGSFNSPLHF. The CDR3 coding sequence is TGCGCCAGCAGCCACGCCGGGACAGGGTCTTTTAATTCACCCCTCCACTTT.

This clone was found a few times. This rearrangement joins TRBV9 to TRBJ2-1, with 8 bases matching TRBD2. This CDR3 is 15 amino acids long. Germline-derived CDR1 and CDR2 are SGDLS and YYNGEE. Unmatched junction bases numbered 8, after V lost 4 bases and J lost 5 bases. Here the CDR3 DNA reads TGTGCCAGCAGCCCGCGCGCGGGAGGAGACAATGAGCAGTTCTTC. This gives the protein CASSPRAGGDNEQFF.

V and J are TRBV10-3 and TRBJ1-2; no clear D. Trimming cost V 4 bases and J 2 bases, with 14 bases left between them. The CDR3 sequence is 15 residues long. Germline V gene data show CDR1 as ENHRY and CDR2 as SYGVKD. The CDR3 loop reads CAISVLKDGNYGYTF. CDR3 DNA sequence: TGTGCCATCAGTGTACTTAAAGACGGGAACTATGGCTACACCTTC.

This clone has more than one count but fewer than ten. The rearrangement joins TRBV7-9 to TRBJ1-2; D might be TRBD1 (6 bases). Looked up from germline, CDR1 is SEHNR and CDR2 is FQNEAQ (reference sequence). The germline V and J ends were trimmed by 4 bases and 3 bases, with 6 bases remaining between them. The CDR3 totals 12 residues. DNA of the CDR3: TGTGCCAGCAGCTGGACAGACTATGGCTACACCTTC. Translating gives CASSWTDYGYTF.

The gene calls are TRBV5-8 and TRBJ2-7; D possibly matches TRBD1 or TRBD2 (5 bases each). Trimming left V 2 bases short and J 6 bases short, with 12 bases between. CDR1 and CDR2 from the germline V gene are SGHTS and YDEGEE. The CDR3 consists of 13 residues. The CDR3 loop reads CASSFGIGGEQYF. CDR3 coding DNA: TGTGCCAGCAGCTTCGGTATTGGGGGCGAGCAGTACTTC.

The chain links TRBV2 to TRBJ2-1; D is unclear. The length of the CDR3 is 12 residues. CDR1 is SNHLY and CDR2 is FYNNEI in the germline V gene. The ends were cut back, 6 bases at V and 3 bases at J, with 6 bases in the middle. The CDR3 coding sequence is TGTGCCAGCAGCCGAGTCTACAATGAGCAGTTCTTC. Translated: CASSRVYNEQFF. Based on the CDR3 plus reference TRBV2 and TRBJ2-1, the full variable domain is EPEVTQTPSHQVTQMGQEVILRCVPISNHLYFYWYRQILGQKVEFLVSFYNNEISEKSEIFDDQFSVERPDGSNFTLKIRSTKLEDSAMYFCASSRVYNEQFFGPGTRLTVL.

V and J are TRBV5-6 and TRBJ1-6; 8 bases agree with TRBD1. The CDR3 has 15 amino acids. Per the germline V gene, CDR1 is SGHDT and CDR2 is YYEEEE. J lost 4 bases, V lost 1 base, and 1 base had no gene match. The CDR3 sequence is CASSLTGGYNSPLHF. The CDR3 nucleotides are TGTGCCAGCAGCTTGACAGGGGGTTATAATTCACCCCTCCACTTT.

V is TRBV19 and J is TRBJ2-2; D ambiguous. The germline V and J ends were trimmed by 1 base and 1 base, with 7 bases remaining between them. Germline V gives CDR1 LNHDA, CDR2 SQIVND (reference sequence). This CDR3 has 15 residues. The CDR3 region has the DNA TGTGCCAGTAGTATAGGTGCGCTGAACACCGGGGAGCTGTTTTTT. Translation: CASSIGALNTGELFF.

The V call is TRBV6-5, the J call TRBJ2-7; D is tentatively TRBD1 or TRBD2 (5 bases each). The V end was cut by 0 bases, the J end by 7 bases, with 13 bases between. In germline, CDR1 is MNHEY, CDR2 SVGAGI. The CDR3 is 14 residues long. CDR3 nucleotide sequence: TGTGCCAGCAGTTACTCGAGGGACGTTCCTGAGCAGTACTTC. This sequence encodes CASSYSRDVPEQYF.

This chain uses TRBV19 with TRBJ2-2; TRBD2 matches 7 bases. The germline V gene has CDR1 LNHDA and CDR2 SQIVND (reference sequence). The CDR3 covers 17 residues. With 0 bases clipped from V and 2 bases from J, the junction kept 6 bases outside the gene matches. As DNA, the CDR3 is TGTGCCAGTAGTATAGACGGCGGGAGATCAAACACCGGGGAGCTGTTTTTT. This gives the protein CASSIDGGRSNTGELFF.

The genes are TRBV28 and TRBJ1-5; 9 bases are a match to TRBD1. The CDR3 has 14 amino acids. Looked up from germline, CDR1 is MDHEN and CDR2 is SYDVKM. Trimming took 6 bases from V and 6 from J; bases not matched to a gene: 6. The CDR3 spells CASRTQGASQPQHF. Here the CDR3 DNA reads TGTGCCAGCAGAACACAGGGGGCGAGTCAGCCCCAGCATTTT.

The chain links TRBV27 to TRBJ2-7; TRBD1 or TRBD2 may be the D gene (5 bases each). V was trimmed by 4 bases and J by 2 bases, leaving 15 bases between them. This CDR3 has 15 residues. In germline, CDR1 is MNHEY, CDR2 SMNVEV (reference sequence). CDR3 nucleotides: TGTGCCAGCAGTTGGGCCGGGACCCACACCTACGAGCAGTACTTC. Translation: CASSWAGTHTYEQYF.

The rearrangement uses TRBV19 and TRBJ1-2; D is possibly TRBD1 (5 bases). Trimming shortened V by 5 bases and J by 2 bases, and 9 bases separated the two germline ends. CDR3 length: 13 residues. CDR1 LNHDA and CDR2 SQIVND come from the germline V gene (reference sequence). The CDR3 reads CASSRQGNYGYTF. In DNA, the CDR3 is TGTGCCAGTAGTCGGCAGGGCAACTATGGCTACACCTTC.

This sequence joins TRBV30 and TRBJ1-5; the match to TRBD1 covers 10 bases. CDR3 length equals 16 residues. V trimming: 0 bases; J trimming: 2 bases; junction bases outside the gene matches: 4. Looked up from germline, CDR1 is GTSNPN and CDR2 is SVGIG (reference sequence). This chain's CDR3 is CAWSVPGTGGNQPQHF. As DNA, the CDR3 is TGTGCCTGGAGTGTACCCGGGACAGGGGGCAATCAGCCCCAGCATTTT.

This clone was counted a few times. J is TRBJ2-5 and V is TRBV11-2; 8 nucleotides agree with TRBD2. CDR1 SGHAT and CDR2 FQNNGV come from the germline V gene. The CDR3 is made up of 15 amino acids. V was pared by 1 base and J by 2 bases, with 3 bases of the junction left unmatched. CDR3 region: CASSLGTSWQETQYF. For the CDR3, the DNA is TGTGCCAGCAGCTTAGGGACTAGCTGGCAAGAGACCCAGTACTTC.

The chain couples TRBV21-1 to TRBJ1-5; TRBD1, the table's D call, was not compared with the DNA. TRBV21-1 is tagged as a pseudogene. This CDR3 is 16 amino acids long. In DNA, the CDR3 is TGTGCCAGCAGCAATCGGGACAGGGGGATTTGTCAGCCCCAGCATTTT. Translated, it gives CASSNRDRGICQPQHF.

V usage is TRBV5-4 and J usage is TRBJ2-2; D is undetermined. The CDR3 runs to 14 residues. Trimming shortened V by 4 bases and J by 2 bases, and 9 bases separated the two germline ends. Germline V gives CDR1 SGHNT, CDR2 YYREEE (reference sequence). The CDR3 DNA reads as TGTGCCAGCAGCAGGGATCTCAACACCGGGGAGCTGTTTTTT. Its protein is CASSRDLNTGELFF.

The chain links TRBV10-3 to TRBJ2-5; 11 bases match TRBD1. Germline assignment: CDR1 ENHRY and CDR2 SYGVKD. J lost 2 bases, V lost 7 bases, and 3 bases had no gene match. This CDR3 region has 14 residues. CDR3 sequence: CAIMGDRGQETQYF. Written as DNA, the CDR3 is TGTGCCATCATGGGGGACAGGGGGCAAGAGACCCAGTACTTC.

This rearrangement joins TRBV28 to TRBJ2-3, with 8 bases matching TRBD2. Per the germline V gene, CDR1 is MDHEN and CDR2 is SYDVKM. V shed 8 bases, J shed 5 bases, and the junction held 12 bases outside the gene matches. CDR3 length equals 15 residues. The CDR3: CASAKGLGALDTQYF. CDR3 nucleotides: TGTGCCAGCGCTAAGGGACTAGGTGCGTTAGATACGCAGTATTTT.

The chain links TRBV6-6 to TRBJ2-1; no definite D call. This CDR3 comprises 12 residues. Germline loops: CDR1 MNHNY, CDR2 SVGAGI (reference sequence). V was pared by 6 bases and J by 5 bases, with 8 bases between. The DNA of the CDR3 is TGTGCCAGCAGAGGGTCCAACAATGAGCAGTTCTTC. This sequence encodes CASRGSNNEQFF.